This TCR beta chain was recovered during a study of blood T cell repertoires in COVID-19. The repertoire was sequenced with immunoSEQ multiplex PCR; TCRdb's copy has only in-frame clones and lacks some. The table shows under 300,000 clones, with more than 75% occurring only once. Each recovered donor of Cohort 3 presented with two negative PCRs, clearance, or symptom resolution. The clonotype originates from a man aged 18-30 years who had recovered from COVID-19. Sequencing input: PBMCs or T cells enriched from blood (not recorded which).

CDR3 nucleotide sequence: TGTGCCAGCAGCACAACGTGGGAGGGGAGGGGCGAGCAGTACTTC. This translates into CASSTTWEGRGEQYF. The genes are TRBV27 and TRBJ2-7, with 7 nucleotides matching TRBD2. Germline CDR1 and CDR2: MNHEY and SMNVEV (reference sequence). With V trimmed by 6 bases and J by 6 bases, 14 bases remained unmatched. This CDR3 is 15 amino acids long.